A selection of T cell receptor beta chains follows, all from one sample in a study of cytomegalovirus exposure and HLA in healthy donors. Assay used: immunoSEQ multiplex PCR; TCRdb lists only in-frame clones, some missing. The table records 130,000 or so clones, approximately 82% of them present only once. Sequencing was carried out using PBMCs. Receptors originate from a man in his forties or fifties in good health and CMV-seronegative. Each CDR3 is given with its conserved first and last residue. A D gene is named only where the DNA matches it firmly. Clone size is shown for a subset of rows, as once, few, many or a class of expanded clone.

D: -
V: TRBV6-1
J: TRBJ2-7
size: once
DNA: TGTGCCAGCAGTGGAGCAGGGGCGACCCTCTACGAGCAGTACTTC
CDR3: CASSGAGATLYEQYF

D: -
V: TRBV27
J: TRBJ2-7
size: few
DNA: TGTGCCAGCAGCCAATTCTGGGGGCCCTACGAGCAGTACTTC
CDR3: CASSQFWGPYEQYF

D: TRBD1
V: TRBV29-1
J: TRBJ1-2
size: -
DNA: TGCAGCGGAGCTGGGACAGCGGACGGTGGCTACACCTTC
CDR3: CSGAGTADGGYTF

D: -
V: TRBV10-3
J: TRBJ1-1
size: -
DNA: TGTGCCATCACTGACGGGATCACTGAAGCTTTCTTT
CDR3: CAITDGITEAFF

D: TRBD1
V: TRBV2
J: TRBJ2-2
size: -
DNA: TGTGCCAGCGGCAAACAGGGGGCGGGCACCGGGGAGCTGTTTTTT
CDR3: CASGKQGAGTGELFF

D: TRBD1
V: TRBV2
J: TRBJ1-5
size: once
DNA: TGTGCCAGCAGTGCGACACCGGGACAGGATCTTAATAGCAATCAGCCCCAGCATTTT
CDR3: CASSATPGQDLNSNQPQHF

D: -
V: TRBV18
J: TRBJ2-7
size: once
DNA: TGTGCCAGCTCACAGAACAGGGGGGGGTCCTACGAGCAGTACTTC
CDR3: CASSQNRGGSYEQYF

D: -
V: TRBV19
J: TRBJ2-2
size: -
DNA: TGTGCCAGTAGTATATGGGGAGACGGGGAGCTGTTTTTT
CDR3: CASSIWGDGELFF

D: -
V: TRBV11-2
J: TRBJ2-3
size: -
DNA: TGTGCCAGCAGCCCGATCGAGCGGAGGTCCCGCACAGATACGCAGTATTTT
CDR3: CASSPIERRSRTDTQYF

D: -
V: TRBV28
J: TRBJ2-7
size: -
DNA: TGTGCCAGCAGGTTGGGCCTTGACCCCTTGGAGCAGTACTTC
CDR3: CASRLGLDPLEQYF

D: -
V: TRBV7-2
J: TRBJ1-4
size: few
DNA: TGTGCCAGCAGCCTTAGGCAACAATGGACAGTTGCAACTAATGAAAAACTGTTTTTT
CDR3: CASSLRQQWTVATNEKLFF

D: TRBD1
V: TRBV19
J: TRBJ1-2
size: -
DNA: TGTGCCAGTGGCACGGGACAGGGCTTTCGCAACTATGGCTACACCTTC
CDR3: CASGTGQGFRNYGYTF

D: TRBD1
V: TRBV5-6
J: TRBJ2-7
size: -
DNA: TGTGCCAGCAGAACCGGGACAGGGAACCCCTACGAGCAGTACTTC
CDR3: CASRTGTGNPYEQYF

D: -
V: TRBV5-1
J: TRBJ1-1
size: -
DNA: TGCGCCAGCAGCTTACAGGGTGCCACTGAAGCTTTCTTT
CDR3: CASSLQGATEAFF

D: -
V: TRBV7-6
J: TRBJ2-1
size: -
DNA: TGTGCCAGCAGCTCACGCCCAGGGGGGCTATACAATGAGCAGTTCTTC
CDR3: CASSSRPGGLYNEQFF

D: TRBD1
V: TRBV10-3
J: TRBJ1-1
size: few
DNA: TGTGCCATCAGTGAGTCGCGGACAGGAAACACTGAAGCTTTCTTT
CDR3: CAISESRTGNTEAFF

D: -
V: TRBV18
J: TRBJ1-2
size: -
DNA: TGTGCCAGCTCACCTACCGACAGTAACTATGGCTACACCTTC
CDR3: CASSPTDSNYGYTF

D: -
V: TRBV15
J: TRBJ2-7
size: -
DNA: TGTGCCACCAGCAGAGACCAGGGGTACGAGCAGTACTTC
CDR3: CATSRDQGYEQYF

D: -
V: TRBV2
J: TRBJ2-6
size: few
DNA: TGTGCCAGCAGTGTAGGCCGTTCATACTCTGGGGCGGCCAACGTCCTGACTTTC
CDR3: CASSVGRSYSGAANVLTF

D: -
V: TRBV5-6
J: TRBJ1-2
size: -
DNA: TGTGCCAGCAACTCTTGGGGGGATTTCTATGGCTACACCTTC
CDR3: CASNSWGDFYGYTF

D: TRBD2
V: TRBV4-1
J: TRBJ2-7
size: -
DNA: TGCGCCAACAGCTTTTATAGCGGGGGGGCCTACGAGCAGTACTTC
CDR3: CANSFYSGGAYEQYF

D: -
V: TRBV29-1
J: TRBJ1-4
size: once
DNA: TGCAGCGTTGGACAGGCCTTTAATGAAAAACTGTTTTTT
CDR3: CSVGQAFNEKLFF

D: -
V: TRBV2
J: TRBJ1-3
size: -
DNA: TGTGCCATTTCCGGGACATCTGGAAACACCATATATTTT
CDR3: CAISGTSGNTIYF

D: TRBD1
V: TRBV5-1
J: TRBJ1-4
size: -
DNA: TGCGCCAGCAGCCCGGAGTCCTACAGGGGACAACTTCTTAATGAAAAACTGTTTTTT
CDR3: CASSPESYRGQLLNEKLFF

D: -
V: TRBV13
J: TRBJ1-1
size: once
DNA: TGTGCCAGCAGCCTTCCACAGGGTAGGGGCACTGAAGCTTTCTTT
CDR3: CASSLPQGRGTEAFF

D: TRBD2
V: TRBV6-6
J: TRBJ2-7
size: -
DNA: TGTGCCAGCAGTACTAGACTAGCGGGATCCTACGAGCAGTACTTC
CDR3: CASSTRLAGSYEQYF

D: -
V: TRBV5-6
J: TRBJ2-7
size: few
DNA: TGTGCCAGCAGCCTCCGGGAGCTAGCCTACGAGCAGTACTTC
CDR3: CASSLRELAYEQYF

D: TRBD1
V: TRBV18
J: TRBJ2-3
size: once
DNA: TGTGCCAGCTCACCACGGACAGGGCCCGATACGCAGTATTTT
CDR3: CASSPRTGPDTQYF

D: TRBD1
V: TRBV7-3
J: TRBJ1-2
size: many
DNA: TGTGCCAGCAGCCCCGACAGGGGCCCCAACTATGGCTACACCTTC
CDR3: CASSPDRGPNYGYTF

D: TRBD1
V: TRBV7-3
J: TRBJ2-1
size: -
DNA: TGTGCCAGTAACAGGGGAAGGGACAATGAGCAGTTCTTC
CDR3: CASNRGRDNEQFF

D: -
V: TRBV5-1
J: TRBJ1-4
size: -
DNA: TGCGCCAGCAGCTTGGGACAGAAGATTAATGAAAAACTGTTTTTT
CDR3: CASSLGQKINEKLFF

D: TRBD1
V: TRBV28
J: TRBJ1-3
size: -
DNA: TGTGCCAGCAGTTTGGGGGACAGGGACTCTGGAAACACCATATATTTT
CDR3: CASSLGDRDSGNTIYF

D: -
V: TRBV7-8
J: TRBJ1-2
size: -
DNA: TGTGCCAGCAGCGCCTTACAAGGGGCCCTAACCTATGGCTACACCTTC
CDR3: CASSALQGALTYGYTF

D: -
V: TRBV15
J: TRBJ1-2
size: -
DNA: TGTGCCACCAGCAGAGATAGCAGGGGCTATGGCTACACCTTC
CDR3: CATSRDSRGYGYTF

D: TRBD2
V: TRBV4-2
J: TRBJ2-1
size: few
DNA: TGTGCCAGCAGCCACCGACTAGCGGGGGGGCTTATCCCCTACAATGAGCAGTTCTTC
CDR3: CASSHRLAGGLIPYNEQFF

D: -
V: TRBV5-1
J: TRBJ2-3
size: -
DNA: TGCGCCAGCAGCCCAGGGGGCGGGGGCGGAGATACGCAGTATTTT
CDR3: CASSPGGGGGDTQYF

D: -
V: TRBV6-5
J: TRBJ1-1
size: -
DNA: TGTGCCAGCAGTTACCGGGATGTCGCCACTGAAGCTTTCTTT
CDR3: CASSYRDVATEAFF

D: -
V: TRBV7-7
J: TRBJ2-5
size: -
DNA: TGTGCCAGCAGCTCCAGCAGCGGCCAAGAGACCCAGTACTTC
CDR3: CASSSSSGQETQYF

D: -
V: TRBV18
J: TRBJ1-5
size: -
DNA: TGTGCCAGCTCGCCCTCAGGCGACAGGCCCCAGCATTTT
CDR3: CASSPSGDRPQHF

D: -
V: TRBV29-1
J: TRBJ2-4
size: -
DNA: TGCAGCGTTGAACTAATGAAGCAAGCCAAAAACATTCAGTACTTC
CDR3: CSVELMKQAKNIQYF

D: -
V: TRBV6-6
J: TRBJ1-5
size: -
DNA: TGTGCCAGCAGCCAGGGTGGCAATCAGCCCCAGCATTTT
CDR3: CASSQGGNQPQHF

D: -
V: TRBV10-3
J: TRBJ2-2
size: -
DNA: TGTGCCATCAGTGAGGGAGTCGCGAACACCGGGGAGCTGTTTTTT
CDR3: CAISEGVANTGELFF

D: TRBD1
V: TRBV18
J: TRBJ1-3
size: -
DNA: TGTGCCAGCTCTCGCGGGACAGTAGTCTCTGGAAACACCATATATTTT
CDR3: CASSRGTVVSGNTIYF

D: -
V: TRBV6-6
J: TRBJ1-5
size: -
DNA: TGTGCCAGCATGGCGGGGCGCCCCGTCGGTCAGCCCCAGCATTTT
CDR3: CASMAGRPVGQPQHF

D: -
V: TRBV7-6
J: TRBJ2-7
size: -
DNA: TGTGCCAGCAGCCCGGGTTGGGGGCAGACCTACGAGCAGTACTTC
CDR3: CASSPGWGQTYEQYF

D: TRBD2
V: TRBV4-2
J: TRBJ2-3
size: -
DNA: TGTGCCAGCAGCCAGGCATGGCTTGGACTAGCGGGGACAGATACGCAGTATTTT
CDR3: CASSQAWLGLAGTDTQYF

D: -
V: TRBV6-5
J: TRBJ1-2
size: -
DNA: TGTGCCAGCAGTTACTCGGGAGGACGCCACTATGGCTACACCTTC
CDR3: CASSYSGGRHYGYTF

D: -
V: TRBV7-2
J: TRBJ1-5
size: few
DNA: TGTGCCAGCAGCAACGTCGACAGTAGCAATCAGCCCCAGCATTTT
CDR3: CASSNVDSSNQPQHF

D: -
V: TRBV19
J: TRBJ2-7
size: once
DNA: TGTGCCAGTAGTAATCAGGGGCACTCCTACGAGCAGTACTTC
CDR3: CASSNQGHSYEQYF

D: TRBD1
V: TRBV4-3
J: TRBJ1-2
size: -
DNA: TGCGCCAGCAGCCAAGATGTAGGGGACAGGGAAGGCTACACCTTC
CDR3: CASSQDVGDREGYTF

D: TRBD1
V: TRBV6-1
J: TRBJ1-2
size: -
DNA: TGTGCCAGCAGTACCTCGGGACAGCGGGGCTACACCTTC
CDR3: CASSTSGQRGYTF

D: TRBD1
V: TRBV7-9
J: TRBJ1-2
size: -
DNA: TGTGCCAGCAGCTTAGGGGCAGGGGGCCCTCACTATGGCTACACCTTC
CDR3: CASSLGAGGPHYGYTF